The 15 T cell receptor beta chains below were found in one sample sequenced in a study of graft-versus-host responses after intestinal transplantation. Their antigens are not known. Sequencing used immunoSEQ multiplex PCR; TCRdb keeps in-frame clones, though not all of them. The sample lists 150,000 or so clones, around nine tenths occurring once. This specimen consisted of unstimulated CD4+ T cells sorted from spleen or lymph node cells, obtained before intestinal transplant. Every receptor here comes from a human donor who received an intestinal transplant.

This chain joins TRBV19 and TRBJ2-4, with 8 bases lining up with TRBD1. From germline, CDR1 is LNHDA and CDR2 SQIVND (reference sequence). V lost 6 bases and J lost 0; bases outside the gene matches: 4. The CDR3 runs 15 residues. CDR3: CASRTGAEAKNIQYF. Written as DNA, the CDR3 is TGTGCCAGTAGGACAGGGGCGGAAGCCAAAAACATTCAGTACTTC.

The chain employs TRBV30 and TRBJ2-1, with 10 bases matching TRBD2. V trimming: 1 base; J trimming: 6 bases; junction bases outside the gene matches: 3. The CDR3 extends over 14 amino acids. Germline V gene data show CDR1 as GTSNPN and CDR2 as SVGIG (reference sequence). CDR3 loop: CAWSGLAGANEQFF. The DNA of the CDR3 is TGTGCCTGGAGTGGGCTAGCGGGAGCCAATGAGCAGTTCTTC. Full variable domain (rest looked up from reference TRBV30 and TRBJ2-1): SQTIHQWPATLVQPVGSPLSLECTVEGTSNPNLYWYRQAAGRGLQLLFYSVGIGQISSEVPQNLSASRPQDRQFILSSKKLLLSDSGFYLCAWSGLAGANEQFFGPGTRLTVL.

This clone showed up just once. The J gene is TRBJ1-4, the V gene TRBV5-8; TRBD1 matches 8 bases. CDR3 size: 16 residues. The V gene end was trimmed by 4 bases and the J gene end by 7 bases; junction bases not matched to a gene: 12. Germline V gene data show CDR1 as SGHTS and CDR2 as YDEGEE. This CDR3 is CASSPGRTGKFEKLFF. The CDR3 region has the DNA TGTGCCAGCAGCCCCGGAAGGACAGGGAAATTTGAAAAACTGTTTTTT.

The V call is TRBV5-4, the J call TRBJ2-1, with D unresolved. V was pared by 10 bases and J by 3 bases, with 20 bases between. This CDR3 has 15 amino acids. Germline V CDR1 and CDR2: SGHNT, YYREEE (reference sequence). DNA of the CDR3: TGTGCCTCCCGTTCCCCAGGAAACCTCTACAATGAGCAGTTCTTC. It yields the protein CASRSPGNLYNEQFF.

The table lists this clone with a count of one. The chain uses TRBV5-1 and TRBJ2-3; weak D call: TRBD1 (5 bases). V shed 0 bases and J shed 3 bases, with 8 bases lying between them. Germline loops: CDR1 SGHRS, CDR2 YFSETQ. The CDR3 covers 14 residues. This CDR3 reads CASSLGAGTDTQYF. The DNA for the CDR3 is TGCGCCAGCAGCTTGGGTGCAGGGACAGATACGCAGTATTTT.

The chain links TRBV6-6 to TRBJ1-5; a possible D gene is TRBD1 (6 bases). V was trimmed by 5 bases and J by 7 bases, leaving 9 bases between them. The CDR3 extends over 12 amino acids. Germline CDR1 MNHNY, CDR2 SVGAGI (reference sequence). The CDR3 DNA sequence: TGTGCCAGCAGTCTGCAGGGGCAGCCCCAGCATTTT. This encodes CASSLQGQPQHF.

The chain joins TRBV19 to TRBJ2-7; 10 positions match TRBD2. The trim removed 5 bases at V and 3 bases at J, leaving 4 bases unmatched. There are 14 residues in the CDR3. The germline V gene encodes CDR1 LNHDA and CDR2 SQIVND (reference sequence). The CDR3 protein is CASSHGLADYEQYF. Written as DNA, the CDR3 is TGTGCCAGTAGTCACGGACTAGCGGACTACGAGCAGTACTTC.

The CDR3 spells CASSYNGQWGAYEQFF. The CDR3 DNA reads TGTGCCAGCAGTTACAATGGGCAATGGGGGGCGTATGAGCAGTTCTTC. The V gene is TRBV6-5, the J gene TRBJ2-1, with D possibly being TRBD1 or TRBD2 (6 bases each). The germline V gene encodes CDR1 MNHEY and CDR2 SVGAGI. The CDR3 has 16 amino acids. The germline V and J ends were trimmed by 2 bases and 8 bases, with 19 bases remaining between them.

The CDR3: CASSDGAVQYF. In nucleotides, the CDR3 is TGTGCCAGCAGTGACGGTGCCGTGCAGTACTTC. The V and J genes are TRBV6-4 and TRBJ2-7; D remains unclear. This CDR3 contains 11 residues. Germline loops: CDR1 MRHNA, CDR2 SNTAGT. The germline V and J ends were trimmed by 2 bases and 9 bases, with 8 bases remaining between them.

The genes are TRBV12-5 and TRBJ2-1; D is unresolved. Per the germline V gene, CDR1 is LGHNT and CDR2 is FRNRAP. The CDR3 has 13 amino acids. The V and J ends lost 2 bases and 6 bases respectively, with 8 bases between them. As DNA, the CDR3 is TGTGCTAGTGGTTTGACCGCGGCCAATGAGCAGTTCTTC. Its protein is CASGLTAANEQFF.

The V call is TRBV6-5, the J call TRBJ2-7; D not resolved. Germline assignment: CDR1 MNHEY and CDR2 SVGAGI. The CDR3 sequence is 14 residues long. V was pared by 4 bases and J by 6 bases, with 16 bases between. CDR3 coding DNA: TGTGCCAGCAGTTTAACGGGCTCTTGGGGCGAGCAGTACTTC. Protein: CASSLTGSWGEQYF.

The chain combines TRBV28 with TRBJ2-2; 7 nucleotides align to TRBD1. CDR3 length equals 13 residues. CDR1 is MDHEN and CDR2 is SYDVKM in the germline V gene. With 7 bases clipped from V and 7 bases from J, the junction kept 6 bases outside the gene matches. The CDR3 coding sequence is TGTGCCAGCAACGACAGGGCGGACGGGGAGCTGTTTTTT. As protein: CASNDRADGELFF.

The rearrangement links TRBV7-9 to TRBJ1-1, with D possibly being TRBD1 (5 bases). Trimming pared 5 bases from V and 10 bases from J, leaving 20 bases between. Germline V gives CDR1 SEHNR, CDR2 FQNEAQ (reference sequence). This CDR3 has 14 amino acids. The CDR3 nucleotides are TGTGCCAGCAGCGACACGTTCAGAGGGACGGGAGCTTTCTTT. It codes for CASSDTFRGTGAFF.

This clone was detected once. The chain is built from TRBV12-5 and TRBJ2-3; 12 positions agree with TRBD2. Per germline, CDR1 LGHNT and CDR2 FRNRAP. V was pared by 3 bases and J by 4 bases, with 8 bases of the junction left unmatched. CDR3 size: 17 residues. CDR3 sequence: CASGFSTSGRGADTQYF. In DNA form, the CDR3 reads TGTGCTAGTGGTTTTTCGACTAGCGGGAGAGGGGCAGATACGCAGTATTTT.

The chain couples TRBV6-1 to TRBJ2-1, with TRBD2 matching over 10 bases. Germline assignment: CDR1 MNHNS and CDR2 SASEGT. This CDR3 is 14 amino acids long. The V and J ends lost 7 bases and 8 bases, in that order; junction bases with no gene match: 8. CDR3 in DNA: TGTGCCAGCAAACTAGCGGGAAATCCCGATGAGCAGTTCTTC. Translating it yields CASKLAGNPDEQFF.